The rows below give T cell receptor beta chains drawn from one sample of a study of cytomegalovirus exposure and HLA in healthy donors. Here immunoSEQ multiplex PCR was the method, and the copy in TCRdb shows in-frame clones only, minus some. Altogether 76,000 or so clones are present, 65% to 85% being singletons, with the ten largest covering around 16%. Sample: PBMCs. The source of these receptors is a woman aged 40 to 50 in good health and CMV-seropositive. Both conserved end residues are part of each CDR3. The D gene is left open where the match is weak. Size tells how often a clone was seen (once, few, many) or the class of an expanded clone, and some rows leave it out.

clone size	V gene	D gene	J gene	CDR3 protein	CDR3 DNA
NA	TRBV6-1	NA	TRBJ1-5	CAHNGGGVEQPQHF	TGTGCCCATAACGGGGGGGGAGTGGAGCAGCCCCAGCATTTT
NA	TRBV30	NA	TRBJ2-7	CAWSTNEQYF	TGTGCCTGGAGTACAAACGAGCAGTACTTC
few	TRBV7-9	TRBD1	TRBJ2-3	CASSLRDRNRFVGTDTQYF	TGTGCCAGCAGCTTACGGGACAGGAACAGATTCGTCGGCACAGATACGCAGTATTTT
NA	TRBV7-9	TRBD2	TRBJ2-1	CASSLDSLTSNYNEQFF	TGTGCCAGCAGCTTAGATTCCTTGACTAGCAACTACAATGAGCAGTTCTTC
NA	TRBV19	TRBD1	TRBJ1-1	CASRPTGTGEAFF	TGTGCCAGTAGGCCGACAGGGACGGGTGAAGCTTTCTTT
NA	TRBV5-1	TRBD2	TRBJ2-3	CASSALLAGVSDTQYF	TGCGCCAGCAGCGCCTTACTAGCGGGAGTCTCAGATACGCAGTATTTT
NA	TRBV7-9	TRBD2	TRBJ2-5	CASSPDWTSGSRETQYF	TGTGCCAGCAGCCCCGACTGGACTAGCGGGAGCAGGGAGACCCAGTACTTC
few	TRBV9	NA	TRBJ1-1	CAKGNGRNTEAFF	TGTGCCAAGGGGAATGGGCGTAACACTGAAGCTTTCTTT
NA	TRBV19	NA	TRBJ1-2	CASSGNRQVGYTF	TGTGCCAGTAGCGGGAACCGACAGGTTGGCTACACCTTC
NA	TRBV10-3	NA	TRBJ1-1	CAISEVGGGNTEAFF	TGTGCCATCAGTGAAGTGGGAGGAGGGAACACTGAAGCTTTCTTT